The 15 T cell receptor beta chains reported below all come from one sample, sequenced in a study of control samples from healthy donors and cancer patients. Assay: immunoSEQ multiplex PCR; the TCRdb copy retains only in-frame clones and omits some. This table holds about 130,000 clones, about 92% found once. Sequenced material: PBMCs. These receptors came from a man aged 50 to 60 with head and neck cancer.

The rearrangement joins TRBV6-5 to TRBJ2-7, with TRBD2 identical over 11 bases. This CDR3 comprises 15 residues. Trimming took 5 bases from V and 4 from J; bases not matched to a gene: 7. In germline, CDR1 is MNHEY, CDR2 SVGAGI. In nucleotides, the CDR3 is TGTGCCAGCAGTAGGTCGACTAGCGGGGTGTACGAGCAGTACTTC. This encodes CASSRSTSGVYEQYF.

This rearrangement joins TRBV7-9 to TRBJ2-7; possibly TRBD1 for D (5 bases). The CDR3 runs 15 residues. The germline V and J ends were trimmed by 5 bases and 2 bases, with 16 bases remaining between them. Germline values: CDR1 SEHNR, CDR2 FQNEAQ (reference sequence). CDR3: CASSPAGPSAYEQYF. As DNA, the CDR3 is TGTGCCAGCAGCCCAGCAGGGCCCAGCGCCTACGAGCAGTACTTC.

V is TRBV5-6 and J is TRBJ2-7, with a tentative D call TRBD2 (5 bases). The CDR3 contains 15 residues. From germline, CDR1 is SGHDT and CDR2 YYEEEE. Trimming removed 1 base at V and 3 bases at J, with 14 bases between. The CDR3 loop is CASSLWRLPNYEQYF. In DNA form, the CDR3 reads TGTGCCAGCAGCTTGTGGCGACTACCAAACTACGAGCAGTACTTC. The variable domain in full, completed from reference TRBV5-6 and TRBJ2-7, reads DAGVTQSPTHLIKTRGQQVTLRCSPKSGHDTVSWYQQALGQGPQFIFQYYEEEERQRGNFPDRFSGHQFPNYSSELNVNALLLGDSALYLCASSLWRLPNYEQYFGPGTRLTVT.

This clone was counted once. V is TRBV28 and J is TRBJ1-6; D uncertain. V was pared by 11 bases and J by 1 base, with 18 bases between. This CDR3 has 16 residues. Per germline, CDR1 MDHEN and CDR2 SYDVKM. CDR3 in DNA: TGTGCCTCTCAAAGTTTGGGCAGGTCCTATAATTCACCCCTCCACTTT. Amino acids: CASQSLGRSYNSPLHF.

The chain uses TRBV7-6 and TRBJ2-2; no reliable D call. The germline V gene has CDR1 SGHVS and CDR2 FNYEAQ. The CDR3 contains 15 residues. Trimming stripped 3 bases from V and 2 bases from J, with 10 bases between. CDR3: CASSFIFSNTGELFF. For the CDR3, the DNA is TGTGCCAGCAGCTTTATTTTCAGCAACACCGGGGAGCTGTTTTTT.

The rearrangement uses TRBV6-2 or TRBV6-3 and TRBJ2-3; TRBD2 matches at 7 bases. The ends lost 6 bases at V and 4 bases at J; junction bases unmatched: 10. CDR3 length: 15 residues. The germline V gene has CDR1 MNHEY and CDR2 SVGEGT. DNA for the CDR3: TGTGCCAGCAGCATAGGACTAGGGAGAGCAGATACGCAGTATTTT. It encodes CASSIGLGRADTQYF.

The chain combines TRBV7-9 with TRBJ2-2; possible D gene TRBD2, 6 bases. Trimming took 1 base from V and 0 from J, leaving 12 bases between them. This CDR3 has 17 residues. CDR1 and CDR2 (germline): SEHNR, FQNEAQ (reference sequence). DNA of the CDR3: TGTGCCAGCAGCTTAGAGGCGGGACGGACGAACACCGGGGAGCTGTTTTTT. It specifies CASSLEAGRTNTGELFF.

The V gene is TRBV12-5, the J gene TRBJ2-2, with D possibly being TRBD1 (5 bases). Germline lookup yields CDR1 LGHNT and CDR2 FRNRAP. CDR3 size: 12 residues. The CDR3 coding sequence is TGTGCCTCAGGGCAGGGTTTCCGGGAGCTGTTTTTT. This gives the protein CASGQGFRELFF.

The V and J genes are TRBV5-1 and TRBJ2-7; no firm D call. The ends were cut back, 4 bases at V and 0 bases at J, with 8 bases in the middle. Germline V CDR1 and CDR2: SGHRS, YFSETQ. The CDR3 has 13 amino acids. CDR3 sequence: CASSRISSYEQYF. CDR3 in DNA: TGCGCCAGCAGCCGAATCAGCTCCTACGAGCAGTACTTC.

CDR3 amino acids: CASSLDRGLTVTYGYTF. The DNA for the CDR3 is TGTGCCAGCAGCTTAGACAGGGGGCTGACAGTGACCTATGGCTACACCTTC. V gene TRBV7-8 combines with J gene TRBJ1-2; the match to TRBD1 covers 9 bases. This CDR3 comprises 17 residues. Germline CDR1 reads SGHVS; CDR2 reads FQNEAQ. V was clipped by 1 base and J by 4 bases; unmatched bases: 10.

The chain joins TRBV11-3 to TRBJ1-6; D gene uncertain. This CDR3 region has 12 residues. Germline V lookup: CDR1 SGHNT, CDR2 YENEEA. The V and J ends lost 1 base and 16 bases respectively, with 11 bases between them. The CDR3: CASSLAGGPLHF. CDR3 nucleotide sequence: TGTGCCAGCAGCTTAGCGGGAGGTCCTCTCCACTTT.

The chain employs TRBV7-3 and TRBJ2-3, with D unresolved. The CDR3 spans 14 residues. Germline CDR1 SGHTA, CDR2 FQGTGA. The V end was cut by 4 bases, the J end by 6 bases, with 14 bases between. The CDR3 loop reads CASSSGPGRDTQYF. In DNA, the CDR3 is TGTGCCAGCAGCTCCGGGCCCGGCCGCGATACGCAGTATTTT.

The chain combines TRBV9 with TRBJ1-2, with TRBD1 as a possible D gene (6 bases). Germline V CDR1 and CDR2: SGDLS, YYNGEE. The CDR3 length is 16 residues. Trimming took 0 bases from V and 8 from J, leaving 20 bases between them. Written as DNA, the CDR3 is TGTGCCAGCAGCGTAGGTAGTTCCCAGGGGAGAGGAGGCTACACCTTC. This encodes CASSVGSSQGRGGYTF. The variable domain in full, completed from reference TRBV9 and TRBJ1-2, reads DSGVTQTPKHLITATGQRVTLRCSPRSGDLSVYWYQQSLDQGLQFLIQYYNGEERAKGNILERFSAQQFPDLHSELNLSSLELGDSALYFCASSVGSSQGRGGYTFGSGTRLTVV.

The CDR3 protein is CASGRQGENTF. CDR3 nucleotide sequence: TGTGCCAGCGGGCGACAGGGCGAGAACACCTTC. V gene TRBV12-3 or TRBV12-4 combines with J gene TRBJ1-2; 7 positions agree with TRBD1. Germline trimming cut 8 bases from V and 12 bases from J; bases unmatched to any gene: 9. CDR3 size: 11 residues.

CDR3 bases: TGTGCCACCAGCAGAAAAACAGGGGGCGACCAGCCCCAGCATTTT. Its protein product is CATSRKTGGDQPQHF. The chain recombines TRBV15 with TRBJ1-5, with TRBD1 identical over 9 bases. Germline V lookup: CDR1 LNHNV, CDR2 YYDKDF (reference sequence). CDR3 size: 15 residues. With V trimmed by 2 bases and J by 7 bases, 6 bases remained unmatched.